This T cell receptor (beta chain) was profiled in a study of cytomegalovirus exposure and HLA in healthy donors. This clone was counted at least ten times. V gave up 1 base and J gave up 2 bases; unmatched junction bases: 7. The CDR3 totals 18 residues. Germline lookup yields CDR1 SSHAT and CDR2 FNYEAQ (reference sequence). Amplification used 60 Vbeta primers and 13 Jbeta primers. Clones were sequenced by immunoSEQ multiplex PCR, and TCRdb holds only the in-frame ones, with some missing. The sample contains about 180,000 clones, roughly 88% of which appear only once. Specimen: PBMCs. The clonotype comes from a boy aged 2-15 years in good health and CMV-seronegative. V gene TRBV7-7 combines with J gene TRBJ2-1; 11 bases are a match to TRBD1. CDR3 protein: CASSLGTGGPITYNEQFF. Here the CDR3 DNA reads TGTGCCAGCAGCTTAGGGACAGGGGGCCCTATCACCTACAATGAGCAGTTCTTC.